These 19 T cell receptor beta chains share one sample of origin, sequenced in a study of beta chain features in type 1 diabetes (dated by TCRdb to 2017 to 2018). What the authors observed across the whole study: Type 1 diabetes patients showed a moderate but significant shortening of TCRB CDR3 length in all four CD4+ subsets.

No antigen has been assigned to these receptors. To prepare the library, the immunoSEQ multiplex PCR assay was applied. The entire amount of isolated RNA was reverse transcribed using the High Capacity cDNA Reverse Transcription Kit, so the sequenced TCRB transcripts were expressed ones. TCRdb limited this immuneACCESS table to in-frame rearrangements with V and J called. A share of clones is missing; checked studies link under half to unresolved V genes, and the rest is unexplained. The sample yields a few hundred thousand clones; roughly 12% were counted once. 0.0095% to 0.013% of the sample rests with the top ten. Sequenced: naive CD4+ T cells from blood. The cell subset or site label corresponds to: true naive CD4+ T cells. The source of these receptors is a woman between 18 and 29 years old with type 1 diabetes.

The chain recombines TRBV7-2 with TRBJ2-3; D is undetermined. Germline CDR1 is SGHTA and CDR2 is FQGNSA. This CDR3 has 13 amino acids. V lost 1 base and J 4 bases, leaving 6 bases between the germline ends. CDR3 in DNA: TGTGCCAGCAGCTTAGTTCCGGCAGATACGCAGTATTTT. Its protein product is CASSLVPADTQYF.

This clone has more than one count but fewer than ten. The V and J genes are TRBV9 and TRBJ2-1, with a weak D call TRBD2 (7 bases). This CDR3 is built from 15 residues. V lost 4 bases and J lost 6, with 17 bases in between. The germline V gene encodes CDR1 SGDLS and CDR2 YYNGEE. CDR3 region: CASSYGEGHFNEQFF. CDR3 coding DNA: TGTGCCAGCAGCTACGGGGAGGGACATTTCAATGAGCAGTTCTTC. The full variable domain, its missing parts supplied by reference TRBV9 and TRBJ2-1, is DSGVTQTPKHLITATGQRVTLRCSPRSGDLSVYWYQQSLDQGLQFLIQYYNGEERAKGNILERFSAQQFPDLHSELNLSSLELGDSALYFCASSYGEGHFNEQFFGPGTRLTVL.

The genes are TRBV7-3 and TRBJ2-2, with 8 positions matching TRBD1. Trimming took 5 bases from V and 3 from J; bases not matched to a gene: 2. Germline V gene data show CDR1 as SGHTA and CDR2 as FQGTGA. The CDR3 is 14 residues long. The CDR3 loop reads CASSTQGDTGELFF. CDR3 bases: TGTGCCAGCAGCACACAGGGGGACACCGGGGAGCTGTTTTTT.

This clone has just a few counts. V and J are TRBV19 and TRBJ1-1; D might be TRBD1 (6 bases). Trimming left V 7 bases short and J 0 bases short, with 15 bases between. This CDR3 has 15 amino acids. Germline V gives CDR1 LNHDA, CDR2 SQIVND (reference sequence). Here the CDR3 reads CASITGHSMNTEAFF. The CDR3 nucleotides are TGTGCCAGTATCACGGGACATAGCATGAACACTGAAGCTTTCTTT.

There are a few counts of this clone. The chain links TRBV7-2 to TRBJ2-1, with D possibly TRBD1 on 5 matching bases. Trimming removed 0 bases at V and 6 bases at J, with 18 bases between. Germline values: CDR1 SGHTA, CDR2 FQGNSA. This CDR3 spans 17 amino acids. CDR3 coding DNA: TGTGCCAGCAGCTTAGCGGGGATAGGGGTTCGAGGCAATGAGCAGTTCTTC. Translation: CASSLAGIGVRGNEQFF.

This clone appeared a few times. The chain recombines TRBV5-4 with TRBJ2-7; TRBD2 aligns across 8 bases. V lost 4 bases and J lost 2; bases outside the gene matches: 14. The CDR3 has 17 residues. Germline assignment: CDR1 SGHNT and CDR2 YYREEE (reference sequence). CDR3 sequence: CASSRGGVGHGAYEQYF. CDR3 nucleotides: TGTGCCAGCAGCCGGGGGGGAGTCGGACATGGTGCCTACGAGCAGTACTTC.

This clone was detected only a few times. The rearrangement joins TRBV2 to TRBJ2-3; D perhaps matches TRBD2 (6 bases). The germline gives CDR1 SNHLY, CDR2 FYNNEI. CDR3 size: 15 residues. Trimming took off 5 bases at V and 0 bases at J, with 12 bases between the two ends. CDR3 nucleotide sequence: TGTGCCAGCAGTATAGCGGTTATTAGCACAGATACGCAGTATTTT. Its translation is CASSIAVISTDTQYF.

This clone was counted only a few times. This sequence joins TRBV7-9 and TRBJ2-1; 11 nucleotides agree with TRBD2. CDR3 length: 15 residues. After removal of 5 bases from V and 10 bases from J, the junction contained 10 bases not matched to a gene. CDR1 is SEHNR and CDR2 is FQNEAQ in the germline V gene (reference sequence). CDR3 sequence: CASSVTSGRLNEQFF. CDR3 DNA: TGTGCCAGCAGCGTCACTAGCGGGAGATTGAACGAGCAGTTCTTC.

The chain has TRBV5-1 and TRBJ1-6; 9 bases line up with TRBD1. The trim removed 0 bases at V and 13 bases at J, leaving 11 bases unmatched. Germline V gene lookup returns CDR1 SGHRS and CDR2 YFSETQ. The CDR3 has 16 amino acids. The DNA of the CDR3 is TGCGCCAGCAGCTTGGCCCCGGGACAGGGAGGCGGGCCCCTCCACTTT. Encoded protein: CASSLAPGQGGGPLHF.

This chain uses TRBV5-4 with TRBJ2-7, with D possibly matching TRBD2 (6 bases). Germline CDR1 and CDR2: SGHNT and YYREEE (reference sequence). The CDR3 runs 13 residues. V lost 4 bases to trimming and J lost 6 bases, with 14 bases between them. The CDR3 sequence: CASSPEGIGEQYF. CDR3 DNA sequence: TGTGCCAGCAGCCCGGAGGGGATCGGCGAGCAGTACTTC.

As to this clone: The junction shows a germline mismatch at one end, possibly a read error. The V gene is TRBV19, the J gene TRBJ2-3; 8 nucleotides line up with TRBD1. Germline CDR1 is LNHDA and CDR2 is SQIVND (reference sequence). There are 14 residues in the CDR3. The CDR3 DNA sequence: TGTGCCTGTAGAGGGACAGGTCGCACAGATACGCAGTATTTT. This gives the protein CACRGTGRTDTQYF.

The rearrangement joins TRBV7-2 to TRBJ1-1; D gene unclear. CDR1 is SGHTA and CDR2 is FQGNSA in the germline V gene. V lost 3 bases, J lost 1 base, and 3 bases lay in between. The CDR3 extends over 12 amino acids. CDR3 DNA: TGTGCCAGCAGCTTTCAGAACACTGAAGCTTTCTTT. It specifies CASSFQNTEAFF.

A few counts support this clone. This chain joins TRBV28 and TRBJ2-5, with 7 bases that match TRBD2. The germline V gene has CDR1 MDHEN and CDR2 SYDVKM. Germline trimming cut 7 bases from V and 6 bases from J; bases unmatched to any gene: 5. This CDR3 has 12 amino acids. CDR3 in DNA: TGTGCCAGCAAGACTAGCATGCAGACCCAGTACTTC. Translated: CASKTSMQTQYF.

The table lists this clone with a few counts. This sample also contains other DNA sequences that code for the same CDR3. Written as DNA, the CDR3 is TGCAGTGCTCCTAGCACAGATACGCAGTATTTT. Protein: CSAPSTDTQYF. The gene calls are TRBV20-1 and TRBJ2-3, with unresolved D. The CDR3 loop spans 11 amino acids. CDR1 and CDR2 (germline): DFQATT, SNEGSKA (reference sequence). V shed 5 bases and J shed 0 bases, with 3 bases lying between them.

This clone was seen a few times. The chain uses TRBV30 and TRBJ2-3; weak D call: TRBD1 (5 bases). The CDR3 covers 15 residues. V gave up 0 bases and J gave up 2 bases, with 12 bases separating them. Germline V gives CDR1 GTSNPN, CDR2 SVGIG (reference sequence). CDR3 sequence: CAWSVRQSITDTQYF. The CDR3 DNA is TGTGCCTGGAGTGTACGACAGAGTATCACAGATACGCAGTATTTT. Variable domain in full (rest from reference TRBV30 and TRBJ2-3): SQTIHQWPATLVQPVGSPLSLECTVEGTSNPNLYWYRQAAGRGLQLLFYSVGIGQISSEVPQNLSASRPQDRQFILSSKKLLLSDSGFYLCAWSVRQSITDTQYFGPGTRLTVL.

A few counts support this clone. The gene calls are TRBV7-9 and TRBJ2-5; D not certain. The length of the CDR3 is 12 residues. V lost 5 bases to trimming and J lost 4 bases, with 8 bases between them. Germline CDR1 SEHNR, CDR2 FQNEAQ (reference sequence). DNA for the CDR3: TGTGCCAGCAGCCCCGTCGGAGAGACCCAGTACTTC. Encoded protein: CASSPVGETQYF. Full variable domain (rest looked up from reference TRBV7-9 and TRBJ2-5): DTGVSQNPRHKITKRGQNVTFRCDPISEHNRLYWYRQTLGQGPEFLTYFQNEAQLEKSRLLSDRFSAERPKGSFSTLEIQRTEQGDSAMYLCASSPVGETQYFGPGTRLLVL.

This clone was picked up a small number of times. The genes are TRBV7-2 and TRBJ2-5; D might be TRBD1 (5 bases). CDR3 size: 15 residues. Trimming shortened V by 0 bases and J by 5 bases, and 13 bases separated the two germline ends. Germline V gene data show CDR1 as SGHTA and CDR2 as FQGNSA. The CDR3 coding sequence is TGTGCCAGCAGCTTAGCCGTAGGGGATCGTGAGACCCAGTACTTC. Amino acid sequence: CASSLAVGDRETQYF.

This chain connects TRBV25-1 to TRBJ1-2; 9 bases map to TRBD1. CDR3 length: 14 residues. The V and J ends lost 3 bases and 6 bases, in that order; junction bases with no gene match: 5. The germline V gene encodes CDR1 MGHDK and CDR2 SYGVNS. CDR3 bases: TGTGCCAGCAGTGAGGGGGACAGGGTGAATGGCTACACCTTC. Its protein is CASSEGDRVNGYTF.

This clone was detected only a few times. The CDR3 DNA is TGTGCCAGTAGTATAGTGGCCTCCTACGAGCAGTACTTC. Its protein product is CASSIVASYEQYF. The chain links TRBV19 to TRBJ2-7; D is undetermined. The germline V and J ends were trimmed by 1 base and 0 bases, with 4 bases remaining between them. Germline V gives CDR1 LNHDA, CDR2 SQIVND (reference sequence). CDR3 size: 13 residues.